The present entry profiles one T cell receptor beta chain with its context. Its cognate antigen is unknown. TCRdb re-called the RT-PCR reads with MiXCR, one entry per CDR3 protein. The sample lists around 320,000 distinct CDR3 sequences, over 20% occurring once. The sample originates from a study of response to subunit inactivated influenza vaccine. Study-level results: Seasonal influenza vaccination, on each occasion, was suggested by the authors to recruit few new T cells.

The source was PBMCs from blood, collected approximately 22 months after vaccination. This TCR was recovered from a man aged 45 to 75 who received an inactivated influenza vaccine.

CDR3 amino acids: CASSQHGAPTGTGYYEQYF. The DNA of the CDR3 is TGCGCCAGCAGCCAACACGGGGCCCCTACCGGGACAGGGTATTACGAGCAGTACTTC. The chain recombines TRBV4-3 with TRBJ2-7; 9 nucleotides match TRBD1. V shed 2 bases and J 4 bases; nucleotides not matched to a gene: 18. Germline V gives CDR1 LGHNA, CDR2 YSLEER. The CDR3 has 19 residues.